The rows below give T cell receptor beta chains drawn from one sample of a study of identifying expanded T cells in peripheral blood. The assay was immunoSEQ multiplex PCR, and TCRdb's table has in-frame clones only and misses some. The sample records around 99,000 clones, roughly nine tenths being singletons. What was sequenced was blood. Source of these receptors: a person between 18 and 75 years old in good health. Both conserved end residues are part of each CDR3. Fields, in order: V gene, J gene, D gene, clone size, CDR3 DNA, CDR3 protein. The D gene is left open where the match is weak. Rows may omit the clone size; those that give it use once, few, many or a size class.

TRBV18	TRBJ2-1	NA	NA	TGTGCCAGCTCCCGATTTAATCGTCCCCGCAATGAGCAGTTCTTC	CASSRFNRPRNEQFF
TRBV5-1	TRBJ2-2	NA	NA	TGCGCCAGCAGCTTGTTGGGAACGAACACCGGGGAGCTGTTTTTT	CASSLLGTNTGELFF
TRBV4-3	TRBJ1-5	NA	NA	TGCGCCAGCAGCCAAGGCGCGTCGGGGGAACGTCAGCCCCAGCATTTT	CASSQGASGERQPQHF
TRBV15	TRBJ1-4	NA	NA	TGTGCCACCAGCAGAGAGGGGACCGAGGGCCCGAGGGAAAAACTGTTTTTT	CATSREGTEGPREKLFF
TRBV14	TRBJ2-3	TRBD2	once	TGTGCCAGCAGCCAGACTAGCGGGGTGACAGATACGCAGTATTTT	CASSQTSGVTDTQYF
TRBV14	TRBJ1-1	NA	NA	TGTGCCAGCAGCCACTCCGGGCGGCGGGGGACTGAAGCTTTCTTT	CASSHSGRRGTEAFF
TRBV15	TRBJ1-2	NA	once	TGTGCCACCAGCAGAGATGGGAGGGGGGACTATGGCTACACCTTC	CATSRDGRGDYGYTF
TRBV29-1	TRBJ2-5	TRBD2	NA	TGCAGCGTTGACGGACTAGCGGGAGGGTTTGAGACCCAGTACTTC	CSVDGLAGGFETQYF
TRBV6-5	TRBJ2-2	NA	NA	TGTGCCAGCAGTTACTCCCAGGGGGGGGACACCGGGGAGCTGTTTTTT	CASSYSQGGDTGELFF
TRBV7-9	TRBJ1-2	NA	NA	TGTGCCAGCAGCTACGACTCTACCCGTGGCTACACCTTC	CASSYDSTRGYTF
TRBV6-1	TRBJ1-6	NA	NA	TGTGCCAGCAGTGATGTAGGGTCACCCCTCCACTTT	CASSDVGSPLHF
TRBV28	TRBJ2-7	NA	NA	TGTGCCAGCAGACCTGAAGGAACCTACGAGCAGTACTTC	CASRPEGTYEQYF
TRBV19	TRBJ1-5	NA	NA	TGTGCCAGTCATGGACCGTCAGGGTATAGCAATCAGCCCCAGCATTTT	CASHGPSGYSNQPQHF
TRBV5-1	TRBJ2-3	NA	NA	TGCGCCAGCAGCTTGGGCACCCGGGGGCCCGCGGCAGATACGCAGTATTTT	CASSLGTRGPAADTQYF